Sequencing of this TCR beta chain was carried out in a study of OX40 agonist ivuxolimab in advanced cancers. Germline-derived CDR1 and CDR2 are SGHVS and FQNEAQ. The CDR3 totals 14 residues. V was clipped by 5 bases and J by 4 bases, with 14 bases between them. The table came from immunoSEQ multiplex PCR; TCRdb's copy has only in-frame clones and leaves some out. Here the sample spans fewer than 45,000 clones, roughly 90% being singletons. The genes are TRBV7-8 and TRBJ2-5; D call uncertain. The TCR originated in an adult with an advanced solid tumor such as melanoma, head and neck, liver or kidney cancer. The sequenced sample was CD4+ or CD8+ T cells sorted from blood, obtained in a trial of the OX40 agonist ivuxolimab. The DNA for the CDR3 is TGTGCCAGCAGCCCGACCCTTACTGTAGAGACCCAGTACTTC. Its translation is CASSPTLTVETQYF.